This T cell receptor (beta chain) was obtained from a study of T cell changes during pregnancy in multiple sclerosis. Assay used: immunoSEQ multiplex PCR; TCRdb lists only in-frame clones, some missing. The profile shows around 74,000 clones, approximately 91% of them singletons. There are 12 residues in the CDR3. V was pared by 2 bases and J by 10 bases, with 11 bases between. CDR1 and CDR2 (germline): SGHVS, FQNEAQ. This clonotype was obtained from a female donor with multiple sclerosis, enrolled in a pregnancy study. The specimen comprised peripheral blood, sampled before pregnancy. The chain uses TRBV7-8 and TRBJ1-2; a possible D gene is TRBD1 (6 bases). Written as DNA, the CDR3 is TGTGCCAGCAGCTTAAGACAGGCGGTCTACACCTTC. It is translated as CASSLRQAVYTF.